A selection of T cell receptor beta chains follows, all from one sample in a study of T-cell memory formation after mild COVID-19. TCRdb re-derived calls from the 5' RACE reads in MiXCR, one entry per CDR3 protein. The sample carries roughly 600,000 distinct CDR3 sequences, under 20% recorded once. Sequenced: PBMCs or a T cell subset sorted from them (not recorded which). Receptors originate from an adult woman who had mild COVID-19 (a few samples of this study predate the infection). Cell type and time point are not known. CDR3s include the opening cysteine and the closing phenylalanine or tryptophan. The D gene is left open where the match is weak. Clone size is shown for a subset of rows, as once, few, many or a class of expanded clone.

v_call	clone_size	d_call	j_call	cdr3_nt	cdr3_aa
TRBV28	once	-	TRBJ1-3	TGTGCCAGCAGTTTATCCCCCTCTGGAAACACCATATATTTT	CASSLSPSGNTIYF
TRBV3-1	few	TRBD1	TRBJ1-2	TGTGCCAGCAGCCAAGATCAAGGGACAGGGGGTAGGGGCTATGGCTACACCTTC	CASSQDQGTGGRGYGYTF
TRBV10-3	-	TRBD1	TRBJ1-1	TGTGCCATCAGGGATCCGGGACAGGGGAACACTGAAGCTTTCTTT	CAIRDPGQGNTEAFF
TRBV20-1	-	TRBD2	TRBJ2-3	TGCAGTGCTATTAAGACTAGCGGGAGAACAGATACGCAGTATTTT	CSAIKTSGRTDTQYF
TRBV7-2	-	-	TRBJ2-5	TGTGCCAGCAGCCCCCGGACGAGGGAGACCCAGTACTTC	CASSPRTRETQYF
TRBV11-2	-	-	TRBJ1-1	TGTGCCAGCAGACGACCGAGTTTGAGTACTGAAGCTTTCTTT	CASRRPSLSTEAFF
TRBV20-1	-	TRBD1	TRBJ2-3	TGCAGTGCTGGAGAGGACAGGACCACCATCACAGATACGCAGTATTTT	CSAGEDRTTITDTQYF
TRBV30	-	-	TRBJ2-2	TGTGCCTGGGCGGGTGTGGACGGGGAGCTGTTTTTT	CAWAGVDGELFF
TRBV5-1	-	TRBD2	TRBJ2-7	TGCGCCAGCAGCTTGGAACTAGCGGGAGGAACCTACGAGCAGTACTTC	CASSLELAGGTYEQYF
TRBV7-6	many	-	TRBJ2-7	TGTGCCAGCAGCTTACTAGCGCCGGAGTACGAGCAGTACTTC	CASSLLAPEYEQYF
TRBV4-2	-	-	TRBJ1-1	TGTGCCAGCAGCCAAGAACCAGGGAAGAACACTGAAGCTTTCTTT	CASSQEPGKNTEAFF
TRBV19	many	TRBD1	TRBJ1-1	TGTGCCAGTACCGCTCGACAGGGGCTTACTGAAGCTTTCTTT	CASTARQGLTEAFF
TRBV12-3/TRBV12-4	-	TRBD1	TRBJ1-3	TGTGCCAGCACCTTCAGCCCCCGGACAGGGTCTGGAAACACCATATATTTT	CASTFSPRTGSGNTIYF
TRBV7-3	many	-	TRBJ2-3	TGTGCCAGCAGCCCCACTACCCCCGGCCCTGGCGGAGGGGCAGATACGCAGTATTTT	CASSPTTPGPGGGADTQYF
TRBV9	few	TRBD1	TRBJ1-2	TGTGCCAGCAGCGGTGGCGACAGGGTCAAGGACGGCTACACCTTC	CASSGGDRVKDGYTF
TRBV5-6	-	TRBD1	TRBJ2-1	TGTGCCAGCAGCTTGGGCACAGGGGTAAGTGAGCAGTTCTTC	CASSLGTGVSEQFF
TRBV20-1	few	-	TRBJ2-1	TGCAGTGGTGCGCCTCTAGCTTCCGTTGGGAATGAGCAGTTCTTC	CSGAPLASVGNEQFF
TRBV10-3	few	-	TRBJ1-1	TGTGCCATCAAAGAGGGGTCAGGCACTGAAGCTTTCTTT	CAIKEGSGTEAFF
TRBV7-2	-	-	TRBJ1-4	TGTGCCAGCAGCCCCACCCCGAAGCTTTTGGGGGGGAATGAAAAACTGTTTTTT	CASSPTPKLLGGNEKLFF
TRBV25-1	few	TRBD1	TRBJ2-5	TGTGCCAGCAGTGAGTCATCCGGGACAGGCCAACAAGAGACCCAGTACTTC	CASSESSGTGQQETQYF
TRBV6-1	-	TRBD2	TRBJ2-7	TGTGCCAGCAGCCTACTAGCGGGGGTTTTAAACGAGCAGTACTTC	CASSLLAGVLNEQYF
TRBV7-6	-	TRBD2	TRBJ2-1	TGTGCCAGCAGTCGTTATAGCGGGGGTTTCCACAATGAGCAGTTCTTC	CASSRYSGGFHNEQFF
TRBV6-1	few	-	TRBJ2-1	TGTGCCAGCATTACCGTGGGGGGCTCCAATGAGCAGTTCTTC	CASITVGGSNEQFF
TRBV20-1	few	-	TRBJ1-1	TGCAGTGCTAGAAGGGTTCTCGCTTACACTGAAGCTTTCTTT	CSARRVLAYTEAFF
TRBV5-1	-	TRBD2	TRBJ2-3	TGCGCCAGCAGCGGACAGACTAGCGGGAGGACAGATACGCAGTATTTT	CASSGQTSGRTDTQYF
TRBV7-2	few	-	TRBJ1-2	TGTGCCAGCAGCTTAGTGGCGCAGACTAACTATGGCTACACCTTC	CASSLVAQTNYGYTF
TRBV10-3	-	-	TRBJ1-1	TGTGCCATCAGTGATTTTCTATGGGAACAGGGAGTCACTGAAGCTTTCTTT	CAISDFLWEQGVTEAFF
TRBV7-2	few	-	TRBJ2-3	TGTGCCAGCAGCTTAGAGGCCGGAACGGGTAGAAGGACAGATACGCAGTATTTT	CASSLEAGTGRRTDTQYF
TRBV27	few	-	TRBJ1-2	TGTGCCAGCAGTCTACGGGGATTGGATAACTATGGCTACACCTTC	CASSLRGLDNYGYTF
TRBV30	few	TRBD2	TRBJ2-3	TGTGCCTGGAGTGACGGTCCGGGACTAAAAGGCACAGATACGCAGTATTTT	CAWSDGPGLKGTDTQYF
TRBV3-1	-	TRBD1	TRBJ2-7	TGTGCCAGCAGCCAAGCTTGGGGACAGCCCTACGAGCAGTACTTC	CASSQAWGQPYEQYF
TRBV12-3/TRBV12-4	many	-	TRBJ1-1	TGTGCCAGCAGTCCCTTCGGGCTTAACACTGAAGCTTTCTTT	CASSPFGLNTEAFF
TRBV6-5	-	-	TRBJ1-1	TGTGCCAGCAGTTACTCGACAGGATCCATGAACACTGAAGCTTTCTTT	CASSYSTGSMNTEAFF
TRBV3-1	few	-	TRBJ2-1	TGTGCCAGCAGCCAAGTGGGGTTTGACAATGAGCAGTTCTTC	CASSQVGFDNEQFF
TRBV9	-	TRBD2	TRBJ2-2	TGTGCCAGCAGCCTGGTAGGGACTAGCGGGAGTTCCGCCGGGGAGCTGTTTTTT	CASSLVGTSGSSAGELFF
TRBV7-3	-	-	TRBJ2-1	TGTGCCAGCAGCACGGGACTCCCCAATGAGCAGTTCTTC	CASSTGLPNEQFF
TRBV7-9	few	-	TRBJ2-6	TGTGCCAGCAGCTTAGCGGGCGCTGGGGCCAACGTCCTGACTTTC	CASSLAGAGANVLTF
TRBV5-5	-	TRBD1	TRBJ2-1	TGTGCCAGCAGTCCCCGGCCAGGGGGCGGGCGCGACAATGAGCAGTTCTTC	CASSPRPGGGRDNEQFF
TRBV10-3	few	TRBD1	TRBJ2-5	TGTGCCATCAGTCCCTACACAGGGGGCCCTGAGCAGACCCAGTACTTC	CAISPYTGGPEQTQYF
TRBV20-1	few	TRBD2	TRBJ2-3	TGCAGTGCTAGCCCCGGGACTAGCGGGATCACAGATACGCAGTATTTT	CSASPGTSGITDTQYF
TRBV5-6	-	-	TRBJ2-1	TGTGCCAGCAGCTTGTCAGGGCAGACGTACAATGAGCAGTTCTTC	CASSLSGQTYNEQFF
TRBV27	-	TRBD1	TRBJ2-7	TGTGCCAGCAGTTCCCACATTGACAGGGGGAGCGAGCAGTACTTC	CASSSHIDRGSEQYF
TRBV5-5	-	TRBD1	TRBJ2-1	TGTGCCAGCAGCCTACGGTACCGGGACAGGGCTAATAATGAGCAGTTCTTC	CASSLRYRDRANNEQFF
TRBV18	-	-	TRBJ2-1	TGTGCCAGCTCACCACCGAAGTACAATGAGCAGTTCTTC	CASSPPKYNEQFF
TRBV6-5	-	TRBD1	TRBJ2-1	TGTGCCAGCAGTTTCGACAGGGCCTACAATGAGCAGTTCTTC	CASSFDRAYNEQFF
TRBV30	-	TRBD2	TRBJ2-7	TGTGCCTGGGAGGGACTAGCGGGAGGCGAGCAGTACTTC	CAWEGLAGGEQYF
TRBV7-2	-	-	TRBJ2-1	TGTGCCAGCAGCCCCCAAGGATCGGGAGTTCGTTCTGAGCAGTTCTTC	CASSPQGSGVRSEQFF